The 12 T cell receptor beta chains below come from one sample, sequenced in a study of Ad26.COV2.S vaccination and SARS-CoV-2 variants. Treatment given: some 20 received Ad26.COV2.S at low or high dose, single or two shots; several received placebo; per-sample allocation not given. Samples were taken on day 63 after the first vaccine or placebo injection. Here immunoSEQ multiplex PCR was the method, and the copy in TCRdb shows in-frame clones only, minus some. The table lists about 380,000 clones, roughly 85% of them singletons. Sequenced here: peripheral blood, sampled in a trial of Ad26.COV2.S vaccine versus placebo. The receptors were sampled from a person between 18 and 59 years old who received the Ad26.COV2.S COVID-19 vaccine or a placebo.

This clone has only a few counts. The chain employs TRBV6-4 and TRBJ2-1; a possible D gene is TRBD2 (6 bases). The V end was cut by 5 bases, the J end by 5 bases, with 16 bases between. The germline CDR1 and CDR2 sequences are MRHNA and SNTAGT. The CDR3 contains 15 residues. CDR3 sequence reads: CASSPLGGANNEQFF. CDR3 in DNA: TGTGCCAGCAGTCCCTTGGGCGGGGCAAACAATGAGCAGTTCTTC.

V usage is TRBV2 and J usage is TRBJ2-1; 14 nucleotides match TRBD2. The CDR3 runs to 15 residues. Looked up from germline, CDR1 is SNHLY and CDR2 is FYNNEI. Unmatched junction bases numbered 6, after V lost 6 bases and J lost 8 bases. This CDR3 is CASSPPGLAGDEQFF. Here the CDR3 DNA reads TGTGCCAGCAGCCCCCCGGGACTAGCGGGAGATGAGCAGTTCTTC.

This clone was seen a handful of times. The sample has other DNA sequences that encode this CDR3 too. J is TRBJ1-1 and V is TRBV19; weak D call: TRBD1 (5 bases). Germline lookup yields CDR1 LNHDA and CDR2 SQIVND (reference sequence). V was pared by 3 bases and J by 1 base, with 6 bases between. The CDR3 loop spans 13 amino acids. The CDR3 DNA follows: TGTGCCAGTAGTATGGGGGAGAACACTGAAGCTTTCTTT. Translated, it gives CASSMGENTEAFF.

The V gene is TRBV18, the J gene TRBJ2-1; D gene unclear. Deletions cut 0 bases from V and 6 bases from J, with 9 bases between. Germline CDR1 reads KGHSH; CDR2 reads LQKENI. The CDR3 is made up of 14 amino acids. Here the CDR3 reads CASSPPGYGNEQFF. DNA for the CDR3: TGTGCCAGCTCACCACCTGGGTACGGCAATGAGCAGTTCTTC.

The chain couples TRBV7-9 to TRBJ2-5, with TRBD2 as a possible D gene (7 bases). This CDR3 comprises 13 residues. Germline assignment: CDR1 SEHNR and CDR2 FQNEAQ (reference sequence). Trimming took 8 bases from V and 5 from J, leaving 15 bases between them. The CDR3 loop is CASLGGREETQYF. CDR3 nucleotide sequence: TGTGCCAGCCTCGGGGGGCGCGAGGAGACCCAGTACTTC.

A remark on this clone: Other DNA sequences in the sample encode the same CDR3. The rearrangement links TRBV19 to TRBJ1-1; no definite D call. This CDR3 spans 13 amino acids. The germline V and J ends were trimmed by 1 base and 1 base, with 4 bases remaining between them. Germline V CDR1 and CDR2: LNHDA, SQIVND (reference sequence). For the CDR3, the DNA is TGTGCCAGTAGTATAGGGTGGAACACTGAAGCTTTCTTT. Its translation is CASSIGWNTEAFF.

The J gene is TRBJ1-3, the V gene TRBV12-3 or TRBV12-4, with unresolved D. Trimming shortened V by 6 bases and J by 8 bases, and 8 bases separated the two germline ends. This CDR3 contains 11 residues. The CDR3 is CASSLADTIYF. CDR3 nucleotide sequence: TGTGCCAGCAGCCTGGCGGACACCATATATTTT.

This clone was recorded a few times. V usage is TRBV7-8 and J usage is TRBJ2-5; D is perhaps TRBD1 (5 bases). Germline V gene data show CDR1 as SGHVS and CDR2 as FQNEAQ. CDR3 size: 14 residues. Trimming removed 4 bases at V and 7 bases at J, with 16 bases between. CDR3 DNA sequence: TGTGCCAGCAGCTCGAAGGAAGGGGTGGGGACCCAGTACTTC. Protein sequence: CASSSKEGVGTQYF.

The chain carries TRBV7-9 and TRBJ1-1; D gene uncertain. Trimming left V 8 bases short and J 2 bases short, with 6 bases between. CDR1 and CDR2 from the germline V gene are SEHNR and FQNEAQ (reference sequence). The CDR3 loop spans 11 amino acids. The CDR3 protein is CASYFNTEAFF. CDR3 in DNA: TGTGCCAGCTACTTTAACACTGAAGCTTTCTTT.

The V gene is TRBV3-1 (or the pseudogene TRBV3-2), the J gene TRBJ2-3; no reliable D call. The CDR3 runs 15 residues. Trimming cost V 0 bases and J 5 bases, with 12 bases left between them. CDR1 and CDR2 (germline): LGHDT, YNNKEL (reference sequence). The CDR3 DNA sequence: TGTGCCAGCAGCCAAGATCTGCGTTTCCGAGATACGCAGTATTTT. Translating it yields CASSQDLRFRDTQYF.

This rearrangement joins TRBV27 to TRBJ2-1; 7 bases match TRBD1. CDR3 length equals 17 residues. V gave up 2 bases and J gave up 2 bases; unmatched junction bases: 9. Germline V CDR1 and CDR2: MNHEY, SMNVEV (reference sequence). The CDR3 DNA reads as TGTGCCAGCAGTTTAACTCTGACAGGGCCGACCTACAATGAGCAGTTCTTC. Its protein is CASSLTLTGPTYNEQFF.

J is TRBJ1-2 and V is TRBV12-5, with 7 bases identical to TRBD1. Germline V gene sequence: CDR1 LGHNT, CDR2 FRNRAP. The V gene end was trimmed by 5 bases and the J gene end by 8 bases; junction bases not matched to a gene: 14. This CDR3 region has 15 residues. CDR3 in amino acids: CASGLGFQGGIGYTF. CDR3 DNA: TGTGCTAGTGGTCTCGGATTTCAGGGGGGAATAGGCTACACCTTC. The full variable domain, in which reference TRBV12-5 and TRBJ1-2 provide the parts outside the CDR3, is DARVTQTPRHKVTEMGQEVTMRCQPILGHNTVFWYRQTMMQGLELLAYFRNRAPLDDSGMPKDRFSAEMPDATLATLKIQPSEPRDSAVYFCASGLGFQGGIGYTFGSGTRLTVV.